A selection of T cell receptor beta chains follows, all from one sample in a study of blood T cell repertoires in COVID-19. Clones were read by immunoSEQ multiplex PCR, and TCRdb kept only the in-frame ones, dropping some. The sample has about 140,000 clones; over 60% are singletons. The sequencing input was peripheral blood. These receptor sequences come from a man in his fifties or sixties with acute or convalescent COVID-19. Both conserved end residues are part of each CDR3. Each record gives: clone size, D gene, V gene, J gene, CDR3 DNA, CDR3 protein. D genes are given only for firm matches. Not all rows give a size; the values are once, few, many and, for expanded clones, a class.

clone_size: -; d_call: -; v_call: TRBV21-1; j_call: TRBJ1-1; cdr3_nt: TGTGCCAGCAGCAAGAGACAGGGAAAAGGAAACACTGAAGCTTTCTTT; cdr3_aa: CASSKRQGKGNTEAFF
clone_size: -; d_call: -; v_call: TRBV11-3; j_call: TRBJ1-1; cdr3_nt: TGTGCCAGCAGCTTAGATCTGGGGCATGAAGCTTTCTTT; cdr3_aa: CASSLDLGHEAFF
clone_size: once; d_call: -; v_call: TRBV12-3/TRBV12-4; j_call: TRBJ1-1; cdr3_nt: TGTGCCAGCATCCGACAGGTCAACACTGAAGCTTTCTTT; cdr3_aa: CASIRQVNTEAFF
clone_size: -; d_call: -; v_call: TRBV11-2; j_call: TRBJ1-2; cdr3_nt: TGTGCCAGCAGCCCCACCGCAATTTTTGGTGGAGGTGGCTACACCTTC; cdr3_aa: CASSPTAIFGGGGYTF
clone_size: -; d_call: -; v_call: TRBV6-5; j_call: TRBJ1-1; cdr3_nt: TGTGCCAGCAGGCGACAGTTGAACACTGAAGCTTTCTTT; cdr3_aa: CASRRQLNTEAFF
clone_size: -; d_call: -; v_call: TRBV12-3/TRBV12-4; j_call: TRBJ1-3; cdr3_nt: TGTGCCAGCAGTACCAGCTCTGGAAACACCATATATTTT; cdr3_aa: CASSTSSGNTIYF
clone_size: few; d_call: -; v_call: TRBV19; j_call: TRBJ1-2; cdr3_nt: TGTGCCAGTAGTATGGTAGCAGGGGCTTATGGCTACACCTTC; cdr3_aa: CASSMVAGAYGYTF
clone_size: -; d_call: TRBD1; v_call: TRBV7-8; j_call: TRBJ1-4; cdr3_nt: TGTGCCAGCAGCCCAAGACAGGGGGACAATGAAAAACTGTTTTTT; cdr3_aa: CASSPRQGDNEKLFF
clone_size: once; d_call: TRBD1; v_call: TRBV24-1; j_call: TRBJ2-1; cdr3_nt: TGTGCCACCAGTGAAACTCGGGACAGGGGACCATACAATGAGCAGTTCTTC; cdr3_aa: CATSETRDRGPYNEQFF
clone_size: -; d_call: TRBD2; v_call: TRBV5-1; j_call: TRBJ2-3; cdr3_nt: TGCGCCAGCAGCTTAAGCACTAGCGGGGGTTTCTCTAGCACAGATACGCAGTATTTT; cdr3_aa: CASSLSTSGGFSSTDTQYF
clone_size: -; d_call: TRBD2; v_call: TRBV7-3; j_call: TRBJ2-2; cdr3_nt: TGTGCCAGCAGCCCACTAGCGGGGAACACCGGGGAGCTGTTTTTT; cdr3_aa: CASSPLAGNTGELFF
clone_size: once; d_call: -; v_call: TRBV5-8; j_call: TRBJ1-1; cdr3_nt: TGTGCCAGCAGCTTCCGGACAAGTAACACTGAAGCTTTCTTT; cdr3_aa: CASSFRTSNTEAFF
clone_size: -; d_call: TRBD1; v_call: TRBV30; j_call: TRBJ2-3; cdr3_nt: TGTGCCTCATCGACAGGGCTATCCACAGATACGCAGTATTTT; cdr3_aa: CASSTGLSTDTQYF
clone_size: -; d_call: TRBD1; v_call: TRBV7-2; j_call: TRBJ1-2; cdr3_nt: TGTGCCAGCAGCTTAGAAGGGGGACAGGTCTATGGCTACACCTTC; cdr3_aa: CASSLEGGQVYGYTF
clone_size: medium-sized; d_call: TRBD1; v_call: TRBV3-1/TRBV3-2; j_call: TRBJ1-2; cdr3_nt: TGTGCCAGCAGCCAATCAGGGGGCTGGGACTATGGCTACACCTTC; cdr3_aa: CASSQSGGWDYGYTF
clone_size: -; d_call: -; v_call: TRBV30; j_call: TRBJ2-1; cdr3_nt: TGTGCCTGGAGTCTCTCCGGACACTCGCTAGGCAATGAGCAGTTCTTC; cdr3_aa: CAWSLSGHSLGNEQFF
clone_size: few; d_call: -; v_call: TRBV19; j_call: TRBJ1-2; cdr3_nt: TGTGCCAGTAGTCCAGCGGGAGACTGGCATGGCTACACCTTC; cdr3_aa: CASSPAGDWHGYTF
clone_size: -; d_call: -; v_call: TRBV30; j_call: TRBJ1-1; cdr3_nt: TGTGCCTGGAGTGTACAGGGAACTGAAGCTTTCTTT; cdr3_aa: CAWSVQGTEAFF
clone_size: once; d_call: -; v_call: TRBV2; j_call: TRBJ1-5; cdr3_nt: TGTGCCAGCAGTGCGGACAGAAATCAGCCCCAGCATTTT; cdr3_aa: CASSADRNQPQHF
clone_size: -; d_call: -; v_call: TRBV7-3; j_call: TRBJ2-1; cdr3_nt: TGTGCCAGCAGCTTAAAAGAGTACAATGAGCAGTTCTTC; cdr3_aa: CASSLKEYNEQFF
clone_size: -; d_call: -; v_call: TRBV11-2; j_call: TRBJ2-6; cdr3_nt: TGTGCCAGCAGCCGGGGGTTTTCTGGGGCCAACGTCCTGACTTTC; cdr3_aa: CASSRGFSGANVLTF
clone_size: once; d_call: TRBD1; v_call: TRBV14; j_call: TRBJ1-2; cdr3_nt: TGTGCCAGCAGCCAGAAGACAGGGACCGGCTACACCTTC; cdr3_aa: CASSQKTGTGYTF
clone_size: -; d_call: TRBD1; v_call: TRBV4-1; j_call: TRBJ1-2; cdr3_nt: TGCGCCAGCAGCCAGGACCCCGGACAGGGCTTAATGGGTTATGGCTACACCTTC; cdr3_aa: CASSQDPGQGLMGYGYTF
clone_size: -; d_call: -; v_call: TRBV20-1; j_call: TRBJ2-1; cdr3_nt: TGCAGTGCGCTAACAGGGAATGAGCAGTTCTTC; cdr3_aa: CSALTGNEQFF
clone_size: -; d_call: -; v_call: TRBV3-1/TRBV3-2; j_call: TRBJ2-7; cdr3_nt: TGTGCCAGCAGCCTTCTAGGGGCGGGGGAGCAGTACTTC; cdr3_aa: CASSLLGAGEQYF
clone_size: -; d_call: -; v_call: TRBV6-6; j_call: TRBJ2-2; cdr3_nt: TGTGCCAGCAGTTTCCCGGACACCACGGGGGAGCTGTTTTTT; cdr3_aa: CASSFPDTTGELFF
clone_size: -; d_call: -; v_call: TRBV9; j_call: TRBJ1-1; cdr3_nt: TGTGCCAGCAGCGTAGCTCCAGGACACTCAAACACTGAAGCTTTCTTT; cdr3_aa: CASSVAPGHSNTEAFF
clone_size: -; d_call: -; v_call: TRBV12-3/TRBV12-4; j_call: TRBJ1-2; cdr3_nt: TGTGCCAGCAGTACGGGAGGTTTGGGCTACACCTTC; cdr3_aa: CASSTGGLGYTF
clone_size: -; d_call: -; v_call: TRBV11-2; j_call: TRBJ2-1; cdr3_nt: TGTGCCAGTCTCAGGACGGGGAGCTCCTACAATGAGCAGTTCTTC; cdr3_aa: CASLRTGSSYNEQFF
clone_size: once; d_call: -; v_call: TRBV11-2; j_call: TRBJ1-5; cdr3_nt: TGTGCCAGCAGCTCGGGGGAGGGTTTAGCTCAGCCCCAGCATTTT; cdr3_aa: CASSSGEGLAQPQHF
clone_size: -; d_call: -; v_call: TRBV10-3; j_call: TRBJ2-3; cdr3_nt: TGTGCCATCAGTGAGTGGGGGGAGACAGATACGCAGTATTTT; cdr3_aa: CAISEWGETDTQYF
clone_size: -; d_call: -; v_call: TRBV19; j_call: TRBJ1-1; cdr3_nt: TGTGCCAGTAGTCTTTCGAGCACTGAAGCTTTCTTT; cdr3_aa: CASSLSSTEAFF
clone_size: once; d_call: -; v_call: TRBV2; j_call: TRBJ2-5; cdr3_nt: TGTGCCAGCAGTGAACGGAGACAAGAGACCCAGTACTTC; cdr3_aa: CASSERRQETQYF
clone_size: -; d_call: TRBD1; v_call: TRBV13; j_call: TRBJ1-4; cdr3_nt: TGTGCCAGCAGCTTAGCGACAGGGGCTAATGAAAAACTGTTTTTT; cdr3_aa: CASSLATGANEKLFF
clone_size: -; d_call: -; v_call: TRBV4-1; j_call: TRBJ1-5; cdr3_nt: TGCGCCAGCAGCCTAGCGGATAGCAATCAGCCCCAGCATTTT; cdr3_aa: CASSLADSNQPQHF
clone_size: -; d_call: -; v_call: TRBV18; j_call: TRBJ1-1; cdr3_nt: TGTGCCAGCTCCCCAGGGATACAGGGATCCTCCTCCACTGAAGCTTTCTTT; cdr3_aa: CASSPGIQGSSSTEAFF
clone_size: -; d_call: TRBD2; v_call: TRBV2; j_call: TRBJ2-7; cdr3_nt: TGTGCCACCACCGGACTAGCGGGGAGGCGGTTC; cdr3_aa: CATTGLAGRRF
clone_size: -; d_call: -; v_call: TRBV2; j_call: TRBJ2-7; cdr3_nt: TGTGCCAGCAGTGCGGGCAGGGTATCCGAGCAGTACTTC; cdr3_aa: CASSAGRVSEQYF
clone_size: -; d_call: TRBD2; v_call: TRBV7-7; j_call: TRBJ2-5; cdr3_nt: TGTGCCAGCAGCGCTAGCGGGGGAGAGACCCAGTACTTC; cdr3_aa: CASSASGGETQYF
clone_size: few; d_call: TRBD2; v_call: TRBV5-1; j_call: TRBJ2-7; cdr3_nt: TGCGCCAGCAGCTCGGGACTAGCGGGGTTTGAGCAGTACTTC; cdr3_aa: CASSSGLAGFEQYF